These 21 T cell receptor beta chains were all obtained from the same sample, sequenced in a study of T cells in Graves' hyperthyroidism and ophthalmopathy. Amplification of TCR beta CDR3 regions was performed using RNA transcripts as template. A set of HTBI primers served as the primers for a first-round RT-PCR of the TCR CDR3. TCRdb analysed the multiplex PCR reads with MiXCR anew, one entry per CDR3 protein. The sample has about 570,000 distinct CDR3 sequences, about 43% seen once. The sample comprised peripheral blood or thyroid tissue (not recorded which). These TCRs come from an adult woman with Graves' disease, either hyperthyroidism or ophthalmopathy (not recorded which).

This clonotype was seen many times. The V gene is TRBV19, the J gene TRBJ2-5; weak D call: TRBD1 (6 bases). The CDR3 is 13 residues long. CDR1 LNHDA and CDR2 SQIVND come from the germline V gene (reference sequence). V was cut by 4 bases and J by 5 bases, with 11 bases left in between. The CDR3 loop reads CASSKQGWETQYF. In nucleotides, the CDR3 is TGTGCCAGTAGTAAACAGGGCTGGGAGACCCAGTACTTC.

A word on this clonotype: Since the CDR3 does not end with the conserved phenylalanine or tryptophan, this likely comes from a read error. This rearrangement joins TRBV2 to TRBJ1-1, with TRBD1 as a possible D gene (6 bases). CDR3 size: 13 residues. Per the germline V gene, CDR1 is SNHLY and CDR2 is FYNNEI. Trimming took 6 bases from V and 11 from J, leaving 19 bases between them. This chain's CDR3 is CASRFGTRDRAFS. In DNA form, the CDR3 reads TGTGCCAGCAGATTCGGGACAAGGGATCGGGCTTTCTCT.

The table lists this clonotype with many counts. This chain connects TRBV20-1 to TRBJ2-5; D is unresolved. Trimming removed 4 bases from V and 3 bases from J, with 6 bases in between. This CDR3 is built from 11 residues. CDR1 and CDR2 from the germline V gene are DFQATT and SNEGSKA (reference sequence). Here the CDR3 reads CSATREETQYF. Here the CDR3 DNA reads TGCAGTGCTACGAGAGAAGAGACCCAGTACTTC.

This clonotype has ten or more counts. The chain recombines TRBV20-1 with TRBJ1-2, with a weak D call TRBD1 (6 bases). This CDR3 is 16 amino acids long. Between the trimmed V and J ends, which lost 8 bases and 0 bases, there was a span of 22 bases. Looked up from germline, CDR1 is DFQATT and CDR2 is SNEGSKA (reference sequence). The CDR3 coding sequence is TGCAGTCTGGGGGGACAAATTGAGGCAGCTAACTATGGCTACACCTTC. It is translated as CSLGGQIEAANYGYTF.

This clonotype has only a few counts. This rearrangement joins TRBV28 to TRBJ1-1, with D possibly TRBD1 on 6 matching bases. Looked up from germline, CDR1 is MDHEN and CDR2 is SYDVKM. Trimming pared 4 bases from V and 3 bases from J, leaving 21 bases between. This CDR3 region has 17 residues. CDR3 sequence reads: CASSYPSGEERDTEAFF. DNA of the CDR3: TGTGCCAGCAGTTATCCATCAGGGGAGGAGAGGGACACTGAAGCTTTCTTT.

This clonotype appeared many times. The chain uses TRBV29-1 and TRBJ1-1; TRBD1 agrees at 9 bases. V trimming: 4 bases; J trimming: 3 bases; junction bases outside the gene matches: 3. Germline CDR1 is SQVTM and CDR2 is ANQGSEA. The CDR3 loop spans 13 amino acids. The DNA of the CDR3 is TGCAGCGTTGTAGGGGACAGGGACACTGAAGCTTTCTTT. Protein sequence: CSVVGDRDTEAFF.

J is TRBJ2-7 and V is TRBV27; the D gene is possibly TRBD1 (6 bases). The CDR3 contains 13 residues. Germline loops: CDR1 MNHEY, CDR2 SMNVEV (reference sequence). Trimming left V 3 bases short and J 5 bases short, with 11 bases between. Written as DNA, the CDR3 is TGTGCCAGCAGTTTGGGGGCGAAAAACGAGCAGTACTTC. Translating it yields CASSLGAKNEQYF.

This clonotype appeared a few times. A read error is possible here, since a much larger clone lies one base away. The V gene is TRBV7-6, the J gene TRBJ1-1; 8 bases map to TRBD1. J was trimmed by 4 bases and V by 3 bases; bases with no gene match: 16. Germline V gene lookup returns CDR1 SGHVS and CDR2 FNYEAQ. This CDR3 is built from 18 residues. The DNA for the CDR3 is TGTGCCAGCAGCTTTTGGAGGACAGGGAGAGGAGTGAGCACTGAAGCTTTCTTT. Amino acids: CASSFWRTGRGVSTEAFF.

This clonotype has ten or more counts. The CDR3 region has the DNA TGTGCCAGCAGCCCCCAGTCGGGGGGCACCGGGGAGCTGTTTTTT. Protein sequence: CASSPQSGGTGELFF. The chain couples TRBV7-3 to TRBJ2-2; 7 bases line up with TRBD2. The CDR3 consists of 15 residues. With V trimmed by 5 bases and J by 4 bases, 7 bases remained unmatched. Per germline, CDR1 SGHTA and CDR2 FQGTGA.

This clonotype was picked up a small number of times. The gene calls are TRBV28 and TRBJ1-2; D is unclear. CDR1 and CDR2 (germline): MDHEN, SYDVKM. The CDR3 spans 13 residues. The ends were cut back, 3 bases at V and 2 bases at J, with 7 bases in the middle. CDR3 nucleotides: TGTGCCAGCAGTTTCGATCCGAACTATGGCTACACCTTC. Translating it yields CASSFDPNYGYTF.

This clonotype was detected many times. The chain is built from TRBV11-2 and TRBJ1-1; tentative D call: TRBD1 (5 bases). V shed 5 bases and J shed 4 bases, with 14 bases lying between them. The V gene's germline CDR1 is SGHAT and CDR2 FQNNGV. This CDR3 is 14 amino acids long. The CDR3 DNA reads TGTGCCAGCAGCCAAATCGGGGGGGGCACTGAAGCTTTCTTT. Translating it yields CASSQIGGGTEAFF. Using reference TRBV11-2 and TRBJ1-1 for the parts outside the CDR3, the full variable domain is EAGVAQSPRYKIIEKRQSVAFWCNPISGHATLYWYQQILGQGPKLLIQFQNNGVVDDSQLPKDRFSAERLKGVDSTLKIQPAKLEDSAVYLCASSQIGGGTEAFFGQGTRLTVV.

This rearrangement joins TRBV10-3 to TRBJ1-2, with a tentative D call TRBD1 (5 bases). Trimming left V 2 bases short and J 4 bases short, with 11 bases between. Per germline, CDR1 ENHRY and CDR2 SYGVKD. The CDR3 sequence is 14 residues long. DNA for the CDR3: TGTGCCATCAGTGAGGAGGGGTTCTTCTATGGCTACACCTTC. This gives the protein CAISEEGFFYGYTF.

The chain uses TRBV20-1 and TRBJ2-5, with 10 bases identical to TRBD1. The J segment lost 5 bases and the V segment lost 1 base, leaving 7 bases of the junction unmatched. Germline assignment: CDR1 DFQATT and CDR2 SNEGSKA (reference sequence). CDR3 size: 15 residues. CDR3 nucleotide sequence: TGCAGTGCTAGAGTATCGGACAGGGGGATTGAGACCCAGTACTTC. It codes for CSARVSDRGIETQYF.

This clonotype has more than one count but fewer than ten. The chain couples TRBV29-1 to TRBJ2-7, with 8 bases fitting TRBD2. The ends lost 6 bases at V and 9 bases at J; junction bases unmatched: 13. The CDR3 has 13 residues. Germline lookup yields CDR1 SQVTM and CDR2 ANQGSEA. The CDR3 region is CSVSVAGRSGQYF. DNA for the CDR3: TGCAGCGTCTCGGTAGCGGGGCGAAGCGGGCAGTACTTC.

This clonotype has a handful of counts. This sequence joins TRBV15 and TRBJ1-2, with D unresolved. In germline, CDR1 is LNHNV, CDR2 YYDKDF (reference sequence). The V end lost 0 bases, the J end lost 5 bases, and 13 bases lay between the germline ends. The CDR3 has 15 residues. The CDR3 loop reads CATSRDLEGGYGYTF. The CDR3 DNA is TGTGCCACCAGCAGAGATCTGGAGGGAGGATATGGCTACACCTTC.

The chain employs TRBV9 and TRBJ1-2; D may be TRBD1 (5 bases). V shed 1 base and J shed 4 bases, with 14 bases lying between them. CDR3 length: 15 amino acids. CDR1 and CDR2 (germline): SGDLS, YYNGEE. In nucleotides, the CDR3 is TGTGCCAGCAGCGTAACCCGGGGCACGGCCTATGGCTACACCTTC. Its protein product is CASSVTRGTAYGYTF. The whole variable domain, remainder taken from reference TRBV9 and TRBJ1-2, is DSGVTQTPKHLITATGQRVTLRCSPRSGDLSVYWYQQSLDQGLQFLIQYYNGEERAKGNILERFSAQQFPDLHSELNLSSLELGDSALYFCASSVTRGTAYGYTFGSGTRLTVV.

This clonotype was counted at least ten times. The CDR3, as DNA: TGTGCCAGCAGCCAAGTGACCCAGGGGGAGACCCAGTACTTC. This codes for CASSQVTQGETQYF. The rearrangement links TRBV4-2 to TRBJ2-5, with a possible D match to TRBD1 (6 bases). The CDR3 has 14 amino acids. The germline V gene has CDR1 LGHNA and CDR2 YNFKEQ. V was clipped by 1 base and J by 5 bases, with 11 bases between them.

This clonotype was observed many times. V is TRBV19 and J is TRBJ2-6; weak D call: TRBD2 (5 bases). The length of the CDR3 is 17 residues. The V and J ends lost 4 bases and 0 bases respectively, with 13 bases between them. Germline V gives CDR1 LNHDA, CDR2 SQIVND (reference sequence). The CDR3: CASSTDGDLSGANVLTF. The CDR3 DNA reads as TGTGCCAGTAGTACGGACGGGGATCTCTCTGGGGCCAACGTCCTGACTTTC.

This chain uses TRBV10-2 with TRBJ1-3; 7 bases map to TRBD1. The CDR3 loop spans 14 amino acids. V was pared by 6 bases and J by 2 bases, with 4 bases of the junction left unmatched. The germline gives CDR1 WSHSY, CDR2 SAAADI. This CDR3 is CASRQGEPGNTIYF. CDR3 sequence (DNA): TGCGCCAGCAGGCAGGGGGAGCCTGGAAACACCATATATTTT.

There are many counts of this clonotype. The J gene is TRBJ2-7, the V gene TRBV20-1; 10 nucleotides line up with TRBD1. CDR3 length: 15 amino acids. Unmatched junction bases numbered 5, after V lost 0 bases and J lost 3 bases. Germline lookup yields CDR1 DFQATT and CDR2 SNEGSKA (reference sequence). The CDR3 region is CSARDGQGVVYEQYF. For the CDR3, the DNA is TGCAGTGCTAGAGATGGACAGGGGGTGGTCTACGAGCAGTACTTC.

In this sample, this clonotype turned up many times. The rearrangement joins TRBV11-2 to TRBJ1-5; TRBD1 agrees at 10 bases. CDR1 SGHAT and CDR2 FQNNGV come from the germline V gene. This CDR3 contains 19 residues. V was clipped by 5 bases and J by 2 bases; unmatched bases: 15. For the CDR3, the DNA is TGTGCCAGCAGCCCAGGGGACAGGGGATCGAATGAGGGCAATCAGCCCCAGCATTTT. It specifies CASSPGDRGSNEGNQPQHF.